A single sample is the source of the 9 T cell receptor beta chains below, sequenced in a study of T cell changes during pregnancy in multiple sclerosis. Here immunoSEQ multiplex PCR was the method, and the copy in TCRdb shows in-frame clones only, minus some. This table has 90,000 to 120,000 clones, roughly nine tenths appearing once. The input for sequencing was peripheral blood, taken in the second trimester of pregnancy. These receptors were collected from a female donor with multiple sclerosis, enrolled in a pregnancy study.

This chain links TRBV7-6 with TRBJ2-1, with D perhaps matching TRBD2 (6 bases). From germline, CDR1 is SGHVS and CDR2 FNYEAQ. The CDR3 length is 15 residues. Trimming removed 5 bases at V and 2 bases at J, with 13 bases between. CDR3 coding DNA: TGTGCCAGCAGCGTGCGGAGGGACGCCTACAATGAGCAGTTCTTC. It codes for CASSVRRDAYNEQFF.

The chain uses TRBV27 and TRBJ2-2; 10 bases are a match to TRBD1. The CDR3 has 17 residues. V lost 3 bases, J lost 2 bases, and 6 bases stayed unmatched. Germline lookup yields CDR1 MNHEY and CDR2 SMNVEV (reference sequence). Written as DNA, the CDR3 is TGTGCCAGCAGTTTTATTCGGACAGGGGGAAACACCGGGGAGCTGTTTTTT. This encodes CASSFIRTGGNTGELFF.

The rearrangement links TRBV27 to TRBJ1-1, with TRBD1 identical over 7 bases. With 6 bases clipped from V and 3 bases from J, the junction kept 4 bases outside the gene matches. Germline-derived CDR1 and CDR2 are MNHEY and SMNVEV (reference sequence). This CDR3 comprises 13 residues. In nucleotides, the CDR3 is TGTGCCAGCAGGAGGGGGCTGGACACTGAAGCTTTCTTT. Its translation: CASRRGLDTEAFF.

The genes are TRBV9 and TRBJ1-2, with D perhaps matching TRBD1 (5 bases). CDR3 size: 14 residues. Germline V gene sequence: CDR1 SGDLS, CDR2 YYNGEE. Trimming took off 2 bases at V and 0 bases at J, with 8 bases between the two ends. CDR3 DNA sequence: TGTGCCAGCAGCGTTCAGGGTACTAACTATGGCTACACCTTC. This encodes CASSVQGTNYGYTF.

This chain links TRBV2 with TRBJ1-2, with a tentative D call TRBD1 (5 bases). The CDR3 extends over 15 amino acids. The germline V and J ends were trimmed by 5 bases and 4 bases, with 17 bases remaining between them. The germline gives CDR1 SNHLY, CDR2 FYNNEI. In DNA, the CDR3 is TGTGCCAGCAGTCCTACGCAGGGTGAGGCCTATGGCTACACCTTC. Protein product: CASSPTQGEAYGYTF.

The chain has TRBV7-2 and TRBJ2-1, with a tentative D call TRBD2 (6 bases). V was clipped by 1 base and J by 4 bases, with 11 bases between them. Germline assignment: CDR1 SGHTA and CDR2 FQGNSA. The CDR3 length is 15 residues. The CDR3: CASSLGGELYNEQFF. CDR3 DNA: TGTGCCAGCAGCTTAGGCGGGGAGCTTTACAATGAGCAGTTCTTC.

The J gene is TRBJ2-3, the V gene TRBV9; 8 bases fit TRBD2. CDR3 size: 16 residues. The germline V gene has CDR1 SGDLS and CDR2 YYNGEE. V lost 3 bases and J lost 1; bases outside the gene matches: 7. The CDR3 DNA reads as TGTGCCAGCAGCGCAAGCGGGAGAGGAGGCACAGATACGCAGTATTTT. Translating gives CASSASGRGGTDTQYF.

The chain combines TRBV5-4 with TRBJ2-2; D is ambiguous. The CDR3 loop spans 14 amino acids. Looked up from germline, CDR1 is SGHNT and CDR2 is YYREEE (reference sequence). With 4 bases removed from V and 4 bases from J, the gap between germline ends came to 11 bases. CDR3 bases: TGTGCCAGCAGCAACACCGGGTTCACCGGGGAGCTGTTTTTT. It encodes CASSNTGFTGELFF. The variable domain in full, with the rest retrieved from reference TRBV5-4 and TRBJ2-2, is ETGVTQSPTHLIKTRGQQVTLRCSSQSGHNTVSWYQQALGQGPQFIFQYYREEENGRGNFPPRFSGLQFPNYSSELNVNALELDDSALYLCASSNTGFTGELFFGEGSRLTVL.

V gene TRBV29-1 combines with J gene TRBJ2-3; tentatively, D is TRBD2 (5 bases). The CDR3 consists of 14 residues. V lost 3 bases and J lost 4, with 14 bases in between. In germline, CDR1 is SQVTM, CDR2 ANQGSEA. The CDR3 DNA reads as TGCAGCGTTGATCGAGGGCTAGGGCCAGATACGCAGTATTTT. This translates into CSVDRGLGPDTQYF.